The 29 T cell receptor beta chains listed next were all sequenced from one sample in a study of blood T cell repertoires in COVID-19 (dated by TCRdb to 2019 to 2021). Library creation used the immunoSEQ multiplex PCR assay. In its TCRdb copy, this immuneACCESS table keeps in-frame sequences only and misses some clones. Where compared with another copy, unresolved V genes explain less than half of these, and the others have no known cause. For this sample the table gives 540,000 or so clones, of which around nine tenths were detected only once. The biggest ten clones account for less than 9.5% of the sample. Input material: peripheral blood. The receptors here all came from a woman between 50 and 59 years old with COVID-19, enrolled during active disease.

The chain recombines TRBV11-3 with TRBJ2-1; 9 bases align to TRBD2. Germline CDR1 SGHNT, CDR2 YENEEA. After removal of 4 bases from V and 4 bases from J, the junction contained 14 bases not matched to a gene. The CDR3 has 18 amino acids. CDR3 sequence reads: CASSSRGRGGDSYNEQFF. The CDR3 DNA follows: TGTGCCAGCAGCTCCCGGGGGCGGGGGGGAGATTCTTACAATGAGCAGTTCTTC.

The chain is built from TRBV7-3 and TRBJ1-2, with 10 bases lining up with TRBD1. The CDR3 is 15 amino acids. Germline V lookup: CDR1 SGHTA, CDR2 FQGTGA. With V trimmed by 5 bases and J by 4 bases, 7 bases remained unmatched. The CDR3: CASSQGQGLSYGYTF. CDR3 DNA: TGTGCCAGCAGCCAGGGACAGGGGTTGTCCTATGGCTACACCTTC.

V gene TRBV6-5 combines with J gene TRBJ1-1, with 10 bases that match TRBD1. V shed 6 bases, J shed 5 bases, and the junction held 3 bases outside the gene matches. The length of the CDR3 is 13 residues. In germline, CDR1 is MNHEY, CDR2 SVGAGI. CDR3 sequence: CASRTGQGTEAFF. The CDR3 DNA reads as TGTGCCAGCAGGACGGGACAGGGGACTGAAGCTTTCTTT.

The chain has TRBV7-2 and TRBJ2-5; 7 nucleotides agree with TRBD2. V shed 4 bases and J 4 bases; nucleotides not matched to a gene: 3. Germline-derived CDR1 and CDR2 are SGHTA and FQGNSA. The CDR3 covers 13 residues. The CDR3 spells CASSSTSAETQYF. The CDR3 DNA follows: TGTGCCAGCAGCTCAACTAGCGCAGAGACCCAGTACTTC.

CDR3 sequence: CASSFGASQGHTGELFF. DNA of the CDR3: TGTGCCAGCAGCTTTGGAGCGTCCCAGGGGCACACCGGGGAGCTGTTTTTT. V usage is TRBV13 and J usage is TRBJ2-2, with D possibly TRBD1 on 6 matching bases. This CDR3 is 17 amino acids long. Germline CDR1 is PRHDT and CDR2 is FYEKMQ (reference sequence). V was pared by 3 bases and J by 3 bases, with 17 bases between.

This clone was detected once. The chain has TRBV6-5 and TRBJ1-6; 9 positions match TRBD1. Germline V lookup: CDR1 MNHEY, CDR2 SVGAGI. The J segment lost 7 bases and the V segment lost 8 bases, leaving 9 bases of the junction unmatched. The CDR3 length is 15 residues. CDR3 in amino acids: CASGTGWGSNSPLHF. CDR3 coding DNA: TGTGCCAGCGGGACAGGGTGGGGGTCGAATTCACCCCTCCACTTT.

This chain's CDR3 is CASSEGLALEEQYF. CDR3 coding DNA: TGCGCCAGCAGCGAGGGACTAGCGCTGGAAGAGCAGTACTTC. This sequence joins TRBV5-1 and TRBJ2-7, with 10 bases identical to TRBD2. CDR3 size: 14 residues. V trimming: 4 bases; J trimming: 7 bases; junction bases outside the gene matches: 8. CDR1 is SGHRS and CDR2 is YFSETQ in the germline V gene.

The chain links TRBV7-8 to TRBJ2-2; TRBD1 is a possible D gene (5 bases). V gave up 3 bases and J gave up 6 bases, with 8 bases separating them. Germline CDR1 and CDR2: SGHVS and FQNEAQ. This CDR3 comprises 13 residues. The CDR3 reads CASSFRVPGELFF. CDR3 coding DNA: TGTGCCAGCAGCTTCAGGGTTCCCGGGGAGCTGTTTTTT. Supplemented by reference TRBV7-8 and TRBJ2-2, the full variable domain reads GAGVSQSPRYKVAKRGQDVALRCDPISGHVSLFWYQQALGQGPEFLTYFQNEAQLDKSGLPSDRFFAERPEGSVSTLKIQRTQQEDSAVYLCASSFRVPGELFFGEGSRLTVL.

The rearrangement uses TRBV5-1 and TRBJ1-1; TRBD1 might be the D (5 bases). Germline V gene sequence: CDR1 SGHRS, CDR2 YFSETQ. The CDR3 extends over 14 amino acids. The V and J ends lost 4 bases and 3 bases respectively, with 13 bases between them. CDR3 nucleotides: TGCGCCAGCAGCCCTCAGGGCCTACACACTGAAGCTTTCTTT. This codes for CASSPQGLHTEAFF.

The rearrangement uses TRBV9 and TRBJ1-4; possibly TRBD1 for D (6 bases). This CDR3 spans 15 amino acids. The germline CDR1 and CDR2 sequences are SGDLS and YYNGEE. Trimming took off 0 bases at V and 6 bases at J, with 12 bases between the two ends. In DNA, the CDR3 is TGTGCCAGCAGCGTAGAGGGGGGGCTTTATGAAAAACTGTTTTTT. The encoded protein is CASSVEGGLYEKLFF. Looking up the rest from reference TRBV9 and TRBJ1-4 gives the full variable domain: DSGVTQTPKHLITATGQRVTLRCSPRSGDLSVYWYQQSLDQGLQFLIQYYNGEERAKGNILERFSAQQFPDLHSELNLSSLELGDSALYFCASSVEGGLYEKLFFGSGTQLSVL.

The J gene is TRBJ2-1, the V gene TRBV5-1, with TRBD2 as a possible D gene (5 bases). CDR3 length: 14 amino acids. The ends were cut back, 0 bases at V and 7 bases at J, with 11 bases in the middle. Germline CDR1 and CDR2: SGHRS and YFSETQ. CDR3 amino acids: CASSLGGIENEQFF. Written as DNA, the CDR3 is TGCGCCAGCAGCTTGGGAGGGATTGAGAATGAGCAGTTCTTC. The variable domain in full, completed from reference TRBV5-1 and TRBJ2-1, reads KAGVTQTPRYLIKTRGQQVTLSCSPISGHRSVSWYQQTPGQGLQFLFEYFSETQRNKGNFPGRFSGRQFSNSRSEMNVSTLELGDSALYLCASSLGGIENEQFFGPGTRLTVL.

The CDR3: CASSLGNRRNTDTQYF. CDR3 nucleotides: TGTGCCAGCAGCTTAGGAAATAGAAGAAACACAGATACGCAGTATTTT. The chain has TRBV7-9 and TRBJ2-3, with D hard to call. This CDR3 contains 16 residues. CDR1 SEHNR and CDR2 FQNEAQ come from the germline V gene (reference sequence). The V gene lost 1 base and the J gene lost 2 bases, with 13 bases spanning the gap.

The rearrangement links TRBV11-2 to TRBJ2-3; TRBD2 aligns across 7 bases. V gave up 1 base and J gave up 0 bases; unmatched junction bases: 4. CDR3 length equals 16 residues. Looked up from germline, CDR1 is SGHAT and CDR2 is FQNNGV. The CDR3 DNA is TGTGCCAGCAGCTTAGCTGGAGCGGGGAGCACAGATACGCAGTATTTT. This translates into CASSLAGAGSTDTQYF.

The gene calls are TRBV5-4 and TRBJ2-1; possibly TRBD1 for D (6 bases). Germline values: CDR1 SGHNT, CDR2 YYREEE (reference sequence). Deletions cut 0 bases from V and 7 bases from J, with 11 bases between. The CDR3 length is 14 residues. The DNA for the CDR3 is TGTGCCAGCAGCTTGGAACAGGGTGGGAATGAGCAGTTCTTC. It encodes CASSLEQGGNEQFF.

The chain is built from TRBV2 and TRBJ2-7, with D tentatively TRBD1 (5 bases). This CDR3 is 15 amino acids long. Germline lookup yields CDR1 SNHLY and CDR2 FYNNEI. Trimming shortened V by 6 bases and J by 0 bases, and 15 bases separated the two germline ends. In DNA form, the CDR3 reads TGTGCCAGCAGGTATCAGACAGAGAGCTCCTACGAGCAGTACTTC. This encodes CASRYQTESSYEQYF.

This clone was seen a single time. The chain has TRBV10-1 and TRBJ2-3; 9 bases match TRBD2. The germline V gene has CDR1 WNHNN and CDR2 SYGVQD (reference sequence). Trimming removed 3 bases from V and 2 bases from J; junction bases left unmatched: 3. CDR3 size: 15 residues. The CDR3 reads CASSDQRGDTDTQYF. CDR3 DNA sequence: TGCGCCAGCAGTGACCAGCGGGGGGACACAGATACGCAGTATTTT.

This clone appeared once. The V and J genes are TRBV18 and TRBJ2-5, with D perhaps TRBD2 (6 bases). In germline, CDR1 is KGHSH, CDR2 LQKENI. Trimming removed 2 bases from V and 4 bases from J, with 14 bases in between. The CDR3 runs 15 residues. CDR3 residues: CASSPFKEGRETQYF. For the CDR3, the DNA is TGTGCCAGCTCACCATTTAAGGAGGGGCGAGAGACCCAGTACTTC.

The gene calls are TRBV5-1 and TRBJ2-1, with a possible D match to TRBD2 (5 bases). V was trimmed by 5 bases and J by 7 bases, leaving 13 bases between them. Germline V gene data show CDR1 as SGHRS and CDR2 as YFSETQ. The CDR3 contains 13 residues. The chain's CDR3 is CASREDPINEQFF. CDR3 coding DNA: TGCGCCAGCAGGGAGGACCCCATTAATGAGCAGTTCTTC.

The rearrangement uses TRBV5-1 and TRBJ2-1, with 9 bases that match TRBD2. V lost 4 bases to trimming and J lost 2 bases; unmatched junction nucleotides: 10. Looked up from germline, CDR1 is SGHRS and CDR2 is YFSETQ. The CDR3 is 17 amino acids. The CDR3 DNA is TGCGCCAGCAGCCAAGTAGCGGGGGCAATTACCTACAATGAGCAGTTCTTC. It encodes CASSQVAGAITYNEQFF.

A remark on this clone: One end of the junction does not line up with germline, which may come from a read error. The chain couples TRBV6-5 to TRBJ1-1; D ambiguous. CDR3 length: 15 amino acids. Germline V gene lookup returns CDR1 MNHEY and CDR2 SVGAGI. The CDR3 sequence: CASSRHYSSNAEAFF. Here the CDR3 DNA reads TGTGCCAGCAGCCGCCACTATAGTTCGAACGCTGAAGCTTTCTTT.

The chain uses TRBV9 and TRBJ2-3, with 7 bases fitting TRBD2. CDR3 length equals 15 residues. Germline V CDR1 and CDR2: SGDLS, YYNGEE. Trimming at V came to 4 bases and at J to 6 bases, leaving 11 bases not matched to a gene. The CDR3 region is CASSPFMGGTDTQYF. The CDR3 DNA is TGTGCCAGCAGCCCCTTTATGGGAGGGACGGATACGCAGTATTTT.

This clone showed up just once. This rearrangement joins TRBV19 to TRBJ1-5; TRBD1 agrees at 9 bases. V shed 3 bases and J 3 bases; nucleotides not matched to a gene: 3. This CDR3 region has 15 residues. CDR1 and CDR2 (germline): LNHDA, SQIVND (reference sequence). Here the CDR3 reads CASSMGTGFNQPQHF. For the CDR3, the DNA is TGTGCCAGTAGTATGGGGACAGGGTTCAATCAGCCCCAGCATTTT.

This clone was seen more than once but under ten times. This may be a read error: a much more frequent sequence differs by one nucleotide. Other DNA sequences of this sample code for an identical CDR3. This chain connects TRBV12-3 or TRBV12-4 to TRBJ1-2; no clear D. V shed 2 bases and J shed 0 bases, with 4 bases lying between them. The CDR3 runs 13 residues. CDR3 loop: CASSLTANYGYTF. The CDR3, as DNA: TGTGCCAGCAGTTTAACAGCTAACTATGGCTACACCTTC.

This rearrangement joins TRBV6-6 to TRBJ1-1, with TRBD1 matching over 7 bases. The CDR3 extends over 14 amino acids. With V trimmed by 2 bases and J by 4 bases, 4 bases remained unmatched. Germline loops: CDR1 MNHNY, CDR2 SVGAGI (reference sequence). The CDR3 DNA reads TGTGCCAGCAGTTACGGGGACAGCGGCACTGAAGCTTTCTTT. It yields the protein CASSYGDSGTEAFF.

This clone was detected only once. V usage is TRBV5-1 and J usage is TRBJ2-7; 9 bases map to TRBD1. With V trimmed by 4 bases and J by 2 bases, 7 bases remained unmatched. CDR1 SGHRS and CDR2 YFSETQ come from the germline V gene. This CDR3 is built from 15 residues. The CDR3 sequence: CASSPTGGGTYEQYF. CDR3 sequence (DNA): TGCGCCAGCAGCCCCACAGGGGGCGGGACCTACGAGCAGTACTTC.

The chain employs TRBV4-2 and TRBJ1-3; D is uncertain. The CDR3 extends over 13 amino acids. Trimming removed 3 bases at V and 9 bases at J, with 12 bases between. Germline V gene data show CDR1 as LGHNA and CDR2 as YNFKEQ. As DNA, the CDR3 is TGTGCCAGCAGCCACCTGTCAGTAAGCACCATATATTTT. Amino acids: CASSHLSVSTIYF.

CDR3 nucleotides: TGCGCCAGCAGCAAGACTAGCGGGGAGACCCAGTACTTC. It encodes CASSKTSGETQYF. The V gene is TRBV10-1, the J gene TRBJ2-5; 10 positions agree with TRBD2. Germline V CDR1 and CDR2: WNHNN, SYGVQD (reference sequence). The V segment lost 6 bases and the J segment 5 bases; nucleotides outside the gene matches: 3. The CDR3 extends over 13 amino acids.

The genes are TRBV9 and TRBJ2-2; 7 positions agree with TRBD1. The V gene end was trimmed by 3 bases and the J gene end by 6 bases; junction bases not matched to a gene: 8. CDR1 and CDR2 (germline): SGDLS, YYNGEE. This CDR3 spans 15 amino acids. CDR3: CASSAGQDEAGELFF. CDR3 DNA: TGTGCCAGCAGCGCAGGACAGGATGAGGCCGGGGAGCTGTTTTTT.

The genes are TRBV7-2 and TRBJ1-2; D not resolved. In germline, CDR1 is SGHTA, CDR2 FQGNSA. This CDR3 has 15 amino acids. V was pared by 4 bases and J by 3 bases, with 15 bases between. As DNA, the CDR3 is TGTGCCAGCAGCTCCCATGGGCGAAGTTACTATGGCTACACCTTC. This gives the protein CASSSHGRSYYGYTF.